This TCR beta chain was documented in a study of shared clonotypes between healthy human individuals. Overall study results and limits: Sorted-subset sequencing, rarefaction showed, was incomplete despite large depth.

A word on this clone: The antigen remains unidentified.

Participating donors were healthy, HIV-negative adults free of recent acute infections or vaccinations. This table comes from immunoSEQ multiplex PCR, and its TCRdb copy is limited to in-frame clones, with some not included. This sample has about 1.5 million clones; around 98% occur once, and the top ten carry approximately 0.44%. There are 15 residues in the CDR3. CDR1 is MDHEN, CDR2 SYDVKM, per germline. V dropped 2 bases and J dropped 4; count of bases not matched to a gene: 5. Sequencing input: naive CD4+ T cells sorted from blood. The subset was: CD45RA+ positively selected. The chain employs TRBV28 and TRBJ1-1, with 9 bases identical to TRBD1. The sequence derives from a young man in good health. The CDR3 loop is CASSLRDRGGTEAFF. The CDR3 bases are TGTGCCAGCAGTTTACGTGACAGGGGGGGCACTGAAGCTTTCTTT.